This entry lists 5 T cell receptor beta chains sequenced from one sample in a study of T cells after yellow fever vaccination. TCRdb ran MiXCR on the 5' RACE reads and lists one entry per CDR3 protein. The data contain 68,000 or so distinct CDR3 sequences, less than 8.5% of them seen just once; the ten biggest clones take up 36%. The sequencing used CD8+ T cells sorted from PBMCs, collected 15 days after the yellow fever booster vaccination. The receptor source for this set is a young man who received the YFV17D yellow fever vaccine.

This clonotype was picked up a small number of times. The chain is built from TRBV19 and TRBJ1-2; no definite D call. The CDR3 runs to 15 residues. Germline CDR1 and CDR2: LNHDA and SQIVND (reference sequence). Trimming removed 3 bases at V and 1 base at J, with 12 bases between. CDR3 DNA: TGTGCCAGTAGTATGGGAACAGTTATTAACTATGGCTACACCTTC. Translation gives CASSMGTVINYGYTF.

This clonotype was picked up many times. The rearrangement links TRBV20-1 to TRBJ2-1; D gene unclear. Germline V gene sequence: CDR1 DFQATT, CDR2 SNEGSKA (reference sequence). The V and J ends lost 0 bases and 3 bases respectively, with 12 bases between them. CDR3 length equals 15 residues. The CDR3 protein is CSARDAASLYNEQFF. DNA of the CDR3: TGCAGTGCTAGAGATGCGGCTTCCCTCTACAATGAGCAGTTCTTC.

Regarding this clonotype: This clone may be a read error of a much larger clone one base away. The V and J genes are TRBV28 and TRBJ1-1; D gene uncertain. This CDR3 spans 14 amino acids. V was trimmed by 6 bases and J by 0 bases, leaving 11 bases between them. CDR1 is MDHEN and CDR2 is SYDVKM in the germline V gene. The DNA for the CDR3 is TGTGCCAGCAGACCGGGCGGAATGAACACTGAAGCTTTCTTT. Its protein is CASRPGGMNTEAFF.

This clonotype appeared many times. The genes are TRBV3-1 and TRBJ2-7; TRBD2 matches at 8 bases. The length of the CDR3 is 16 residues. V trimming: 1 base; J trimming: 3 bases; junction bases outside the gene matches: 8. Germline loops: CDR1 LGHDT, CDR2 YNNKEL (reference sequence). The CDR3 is CASSQGISGINYEQYF. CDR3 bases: TGTGCCAGCAGCCAAGGAATTAGCGGGATCAACTACGAGCAGTACTTC.

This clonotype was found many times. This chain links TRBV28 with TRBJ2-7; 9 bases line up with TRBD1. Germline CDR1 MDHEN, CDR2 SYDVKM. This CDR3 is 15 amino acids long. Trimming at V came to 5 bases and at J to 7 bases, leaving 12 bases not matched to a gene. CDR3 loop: CASSMDRGLLEEQYF. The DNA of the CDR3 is TGTGCCAGCAGTATGGACAGGGGCCTCTTGGAGGAGCAGTACTTC.